A selection of T cell receptor beta chains follows, all from one sample in a study of identical twins. TCRdb independently ran MiXCR on the 5' RACE reads; one entry per CDR3 protein. The sample includes 690,000 or so distinct CDR3 sequences, roughly 6% of them seen just once. Sequencing was performed on naive T cells sorted from blood. The source is a man aged 18 to 35 in good health. Each CDR3 is given with its conserved first and last residue. Fields, in order: clone size, J gene, D gene, V gene, CDR3 protein, CDR3 DNA. D genes are given only for firm matches. The size field is filled for only some rows; it gives once, few, many or a size class.

clone size: NA; J gene: TRBJ2-2; D gene: NA; V gene: TRBV9; CDR3 protein: CASSVAVGVPGELFF; CDR3 DNA: TGTGCCAGCAGCGTGGCGGTGGGAGTTCCCGGGGAGCTGTTTTTT
clone size: NA; J gene: TRBJ1-2; D gene: NA; V gene: TRBV20-1; CDR3 protein: CSASPGGRDLFGYTF; CDR3 DNA: TGCAGTGCTAGTCCAGGCGGCAGGGATTTATTTGGCTACACCTTC
clone size: NA; J gene: TRBJ1-1; D gene: NA; V gene: TRBV5-1; CDR3 protein: CASSLGKTEAFF; CDR3 DNA: TGCGCCAGCAGCTTGGGGAAGACTGAAGCTTTCTTT
clone size: many; J gene: TRBJ2-1; D gene: NA; V gene: TRBV7-9; CDR3 protein: CASSAERVF; CDR3 DNA: TGTGCCAGCAGCGCGGAACGGGTCTTC
clone size: few; J gene: TRBJ1-2; D gene: NA; V gene: TRBV7-9; CDR3 protein: CASSPSSTGGYTF; CDR3 DNA: TGTGCCAGCAGCCCAAGCTCGACGGGAGGCTACACCTTC
clone size: many; J gene: TRBJ2-1; D gene: NA; V gene: TRBV12-3/TRBV12-4; CDR3 protein: CASSRDGAGQEQFF; CDR3 DNA: TGTGCCAGCAGTAGGGACGGGGCGGGGCAGGAGCAGTTCTTC
clone size: many; J gene: TRBJ2-3; D gene: TRBD1; V gene: TRBV7-2; CDR3 protein: CASSLGTGLADTQYF; CDR3 DNA: TGTGCCAGCAGCTTAGGGACAGGGTTAGCAGATACGCAGTATTTT
clone size: many; J gene: TRBJ2-1; D gene: TRBD1; V gene: TRBV12-3/TRBV12-4; CDR3 protein: CASSYRGVSYNEQFF; CDR3 DNA: TGTGCCAGCAGTTACAGGGGGGTGTCCTACAATGAGCAGTTCTTC
clone size: many; J gene: TRBJ1-5; D gene: TRBD1; V gene: TRBV12-3/TRBV12-4; CDR3 protein: CASSSTGRQPQHF; CDR3 DNA: TGTGCCAGCAGTTCGACAGGGCGTCAGCCCCAGCATTTT
clone size: many; J gene: TRBJ2-3; D gene: TRBD2; V gene: TRBV14; CDR3 protein: CASSRTSGSRDTQYF; CDR3 DNA: TGTGCCAGCAGCAGGACTAGCGGGAGTCGGGATACGCAGTATTTT
clone size: few; J gene: TRBJ1-2; D gene: NA; V gene: TRBV29-1; CDR3 protein: CKRHYGYTF; CDR3 DNA: TGCAAAAGGCACTATGGCTACACCTTC
clone size: NA; J gene: TRBJ2-2; D gene: NA; V gene: TRBV20-1; CDR3 protein: CSASLGLNTGELFF; CDR3 DNA: TGCAGTGCTAGTCTGGGATTGAACACCGGGGAGCTGTTTTTT
clone size: many; J gene: TRBJ2-5; D gene: TRBD1; V gene: TRBV6-1; CDR3 protein: CASSPAGQGAYKTQYF; CDR3 DNA: TGTGCCAGCAGTCCTGCGGGACAGGGGGCTTATAAGACCCAGTACTTC
clone size: many; J gene: TRBJ2-1; D gene: TRBD2; V gene: TRBV14; CDR3 protein: CASSRILAGGSSEQFF; CDR3 DNA: TGTGCCAGCAGCCGCATACTAGCGGGAGGGTCCAGTGAGCAGTTCTTC
clone size: NA; J gene: TRBJ2-1; D gene: TRBD2; V gene: TRBV14; CDR3 protein: CASSQDFGTRDNEQFF; CDR3 DNA: TGTGCCAGCAGCCAAGATTTCGGGACTAGAGACAATGAGCAGTTCTTC
clone size: few; J gene: TRBJ2-7; D gene: NA; V gene: TRBV15; CDR3 protein: CATSSGQTYEQYF; CDR3 DNA: TGTGCCACCAGCAGCGGACAGACCTACGAGCAGTACTTC
clone size: many; J gene: TRBJ2-1; D gene: NA; V gene: TRBV10-1; CDR3 protein: CASTINEQFF; CDR3 DNA: TGCGCCAGCACGATCAATGAGCAGTTCTTC
clone size: NA; J gene: TRBJ2-2; D gene: NA; V gene: TRBV7-9; CDR3 protein: CASSPREGVRTGELFF; CDR3 DNA: TGTGCCAGCAGCCCGCGGGAAGGGGTGAGGACCGGGGAGCTGTTTTTT
clone size: many; J gene: TRBJ2-7; D gene: NA; V gene: TRBV4-2; CDR3 protein: CASSQGYGATYEQYF; CDR3 DNA: TGTGCCAGCAGCCAAGGGTACGGGGCGACCTACGAGCAGTACTTC
clone size: many; J gene: TRBJ2-1; D gene: TRBD2; V gene: TRBV25-1; CDR3 protein: CASSDGSGISSYNEQFF; CDR3 DNA: TGTGCCAGCAGTGACGGAAGCGGGATCAGCTCCTACAATGAGCAGTTCTTC
clone size: NA; J gene: TRBJ2-1; D gene: TRBD2; V gene: TRBV20-1; CDR3 protein: CSARDIREGRDNEQFF; CDR3 DNA: TGCAGTGCTAGAGATATCCGGGAGGGGAGGGACAATGAGCAGTTCTTC
clone size: many; J gene: TRBJ1-1; D gene: TRBD1; V gene: TRBV12-3/TRBV12-4; CDR3 protein: CASSTGALGGAEAFF; CDR3 DNA: TGTGCCAGCAGTACAGGGGCCTTGGGTGGGGCTGAAGCTTTCTTT
clone size: few; J gene: TRBJ1-2; D gene: NA; V gene: TRBV18; CDR3 protein: CASSPSQVHYGYTF; CDR3 DNA: TGTGCCAGCTCCCCGAGTCAGGTGCACTATGGCTACACCTTC
clone size: few; J gene: TRBJ2-3; D gene: NA; V gene: TRBV5-5; CDR3 protein: CASSRAGLDTQYF; CDR3 DNA: TGTGCCAGCAGCCGGGCTGGTTTGGATACGCAGTATTTT
clone size: many; J gene: TRBJ2-3; D gene: NA; V gene: TRBV29-1; CDR3 protein: CSVAQLRGGTDTQYF; CDR3 DNA: TGCAGCGTTGCCCAACTCAGGGGAGGCACAGATACGCAGTATTTT
clone size: many; J gene: TRBJ2-3; D gene: TRBD2; V gene: TRBV20-1; CDR3 protein: CSARFAGGPTDTQYF; CDR3 DNA: TGCAGTGCTAGATTTGCGGGAGGGCCAACAGATACGCAGTATTTT
clone size: many; J gene: TRBJ2-1; D gene: NA; V gene: TRBV9; CDR3 protein: CASSLTQYNEQFF; CDR3 DNA: TGTGCCAGCAGCCTGACTCAGTACAATGAGCAGTTCTTC
clone size: many; J gene: TRBJ2-5; D gene: NA; V gene: TRBV10-1; CDR3 protein: CASSVGGSETQYF; CDR3 DNA: TGCGCCAGCAGTGTCGGGGGATCGGAGACCCAGTACTTC
clone size: many; J gene: TRBJ2-7; D gene: NA; V gene: TRBV7-2; CDR3 protein: CASSLVENYEQYF; CDR3 DNA: TGTGCCAGCAGCTTGGTGGAGAACTACGAGCAGTACTTC
clone size: many; J gene: TRBJ2-2; D gene: TRBD2; V gene: TRBV12-3/TRBV12-4; CDR3 protein: CASSAGGTYTGELFF; CDR3 DNA: TGTGCCAGCAGCGCCGGGGGGACTTACACCGGGGAGCTGTTTTTT
clone size: NA; J gene: TRBJ2-1; D gene: NA; V gene: TRBV12-3/TRBV12-4; CDR3 protein: CASRRQEDHNEQFF; CDR3 DNA: TGTGCCAGCAGGCGACAGGAGGACCACAATGAGCAGTTCTTC
clone size: few; J gene: TRBJ2-2; D gene: NA; V gene: TRBV3-1; CDR3 protein: CASSQESDPRGGELFF; CDR3 DNA: TGTGCCAGCAGCCAAGAATCAGACCCGAGGGGCGGGGAGCTGTTTTTT
clone size: few; J gene: TRBJ1-5; D gene: NA; V gene: TRBV5-1; CDR3 protein: CASSLTRLDGNQPQHF; CDR3 DNA: TGCGCCAGCAGCTTAACAAGGTTAGATGGCAATCAGCCCCAGCATTTT